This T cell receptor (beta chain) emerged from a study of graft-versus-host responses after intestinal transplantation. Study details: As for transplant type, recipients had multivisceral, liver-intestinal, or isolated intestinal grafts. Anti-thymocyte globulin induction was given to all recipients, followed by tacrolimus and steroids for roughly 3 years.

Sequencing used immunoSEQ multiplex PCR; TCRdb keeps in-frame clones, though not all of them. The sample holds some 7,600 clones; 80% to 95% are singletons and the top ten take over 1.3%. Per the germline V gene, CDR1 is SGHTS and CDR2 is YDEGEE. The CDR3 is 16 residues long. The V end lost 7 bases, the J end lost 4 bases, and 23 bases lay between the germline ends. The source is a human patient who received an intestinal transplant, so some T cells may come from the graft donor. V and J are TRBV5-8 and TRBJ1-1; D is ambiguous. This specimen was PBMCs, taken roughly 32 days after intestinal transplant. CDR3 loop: CASSSGRSWRGTEAFF. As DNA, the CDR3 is TGTGCCAGCTCTTCTGGAAGGTCTTGGCGGGGCACTGAAGCTTTCTTT.